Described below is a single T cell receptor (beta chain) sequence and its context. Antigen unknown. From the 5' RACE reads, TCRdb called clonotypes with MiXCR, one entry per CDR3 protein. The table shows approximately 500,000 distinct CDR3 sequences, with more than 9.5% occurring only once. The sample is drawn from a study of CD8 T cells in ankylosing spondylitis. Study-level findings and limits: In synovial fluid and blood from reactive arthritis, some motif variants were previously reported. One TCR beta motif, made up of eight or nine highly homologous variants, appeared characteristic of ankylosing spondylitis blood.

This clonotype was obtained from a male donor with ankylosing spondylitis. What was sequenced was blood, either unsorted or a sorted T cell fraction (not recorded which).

Here the CDR3 reads CATSRDWAVSDEQYF. CDR3 nucleotides: TGTGCCACCAGCAGAGATTGGGCGGTATCGGACGAGCAGTACTTC. The chain uses TRBV15 and TRBJ2-7; no reliable D call. The CDR3 has 15 residues. Trimming took 0 bases from V and 5 from J, leaving 14 bases between them. Germline loops: CDR1 LNHNV, CDR2 YYDKDF (reference sequence).